The entry below describes one T cell receptor beta chain. This clonotype showed up many times. The clone's antigen remains unknown. Base qualities were left out, and no much larger clone turns up one base away. The CDR3 contains 11 residues, cysteine and phenylalanine counted. Only CDR3 DNA is held: 33 bases, read in frame from base 1. CDR1 DFQATT and CDR2 SNEGSKA are derived from the germline V gene (reference sequence). The junction shows trimming of 6 bases on V and 7 bases on J, plus 12 bases between the germline ends. In the paper's terms, the time point label means: after trial treatment. The sample's treatment or condition, from its label and the paper: LDRT plus nivolumab, ipilimumab, low-dose cyclophosphamide and aspirin (RACIN trial). Donors were enrolled in RACIN, a single-arm phase I dose-escalation trial in which nivolumab, ipilimumab, aspirin, low-dose cyclophosphamide and low-dose radiotherapy were combined. Patients with advanced, TIL-negative solid tumors were considered eligible.

This record comes from a study of low-dose radiotherapy and immunotherapy resistance in tumors (dated by TCRdb to about 2022). For the wider study: Cohort 1 received 0.5 Gy per fraction every 2 weeks, with a prescribed total PTV dose of 6.5 Gy. Cohort 2 received 1 Gy per fraction every two weeks, with a total of 13 Gy over 26 weeks. Patients were given nivolumab as a 240 mg flat dose every two weeks and ipilimumab at 1 mg/kg every six weeks, with both drugs delivered intravenously. Every two weeks, patients got intravenous cyclophosphamide at 200 mg/m2, given one day ahead of each radiation and immunotherapy administration. Starting on cycle 1 day 1, patients took 300 mg of aspirin by mouth once a day for four cycles. Randomization of trial participants into treatment groups was not performed. Eight patients were included in the translational analysis, namely three from the first dose cohort plus the first five from the second dose cohort.

Sequencing took place on an Illumina HiSeq 2500. Superscript III and a set of TRAV- and TRBV-specific primers were used to synthesize first-strand cDNA, so that both TCRalpha and TCRbeta chains were covered. TCRs were amplified for about 20 PCR cycles with Phusion, using a constant-region primer paired with the adapter attached to the V primers. Isolated mRNA was amplified with the MessageAmp II aRNA Amplification Kit, using a roughly 17-hour in vitro transcription at 37°C. The Dynabeads mRNA DIRECT Purification Kit was used to isolate the mRNA for TCR sequencing. Indexed Illumina adapters were added in a second roughly 26-cycle Phusion PCR, and the resulting products were purified with AMPure XP beads. On the study's bioinformatics: Using custom Perl scripts, TCR sequences that encoded the same protein were pooled, out-of-frame sequences were dropped, and the abundance of each clonotype was calculated. Any TCR sequence backed by just one read was left out of the analysis. The metrics used to describe the repertoires included Shannon entropy, Gini index, clonality, richness, and the frequency of TCRs shared between repertoires. TCRdb reprocessing: public reads trimmed at Q25 with fastp, clones called with MiXCR, in-frame beta chains kept. Each CDR3 protein gets just one entry, which takes the most common genes and DNA from the rows behind it. For this entry, the V and J calls and clone size follow TCRdb and not the study's own pipeline. This sample lists roughly 30,000 distinct CDR3 sequences; approximately 49% were detected once. The ten largest clones take up roughly 5.8% of the sample.

The sequence was obtained from a male donor with gallbladder cancer. Recombination connected TRBV20-1 to TRBJ1-2, with the D gene uncertain. The input for sequencing was PBMCs, taken after low-dose radiotherapy plus immunotherapy. The encoded CDR3 is CSAERGSGYTF. The nucleotide sequence reads TGCAGTGCCGAGCGGGGTTCTGGCTACACCTTC.